These 6 T cell receptor beta chains originate from one sample sequenced in a study of metastatic and nonmetastatic thyroid tumors. All patients were treatment-naive before thyroid surgery. TCRdb reanalyzed the PCR reads with MiXCR. The data contain about 21,000 clones, about 30% of them singletons. Sequencing was carried out using blood. The receptors stem from a female donor with papillary thyroid cancer or a benign thyroid nodule (not recorded which). Some clones in this sample may be carry-over from other donors' samples.

The rearrangement uses TRBV6-4 and TRBJ2-2; TRBD2 matches 8 bases. This CDR3 has 13 amino acids. Germline CDR1 reads MRHNA; CDR2 reads SNTAGT. Unmatched junction bases numbered 0, after V lost 5 bases and J lost 4 bases. CDR3 bases: TGTGCCAGCAGTAGCGGGAGCACCGGGGAGCTGTTTTTT. Translated, it gives CASSSGSTGELFF.

By frequency in the sample, this clone is medium-sized. The chain recombines TRBV4-1 with TRBJ1-5; 7 nucleotides line up with TRBD1. This CDR3 region has 16 residues. CDR1 and CDR2 from the germline V gene are MGHRA and YSYEKL. Trimming removed 2 bases from V and 1 base from J; junction bases left unmatched: 5. The CDR3 coding sequence is TGCGCCAGCAGCCAAACGGACAGGAGCAGCAATCAGCCCCAGCATTTT. Encoded protein: CASSQTDRSSNQPQHF.

This chain joins TRBV7-6 and TRBJ1-6, with D unresolved. CDR3 length: 17 residues. Germline values: CDR1 SGHVS, CDR2 FNYEAQ. Deletions cut 1 base from V and 8 bases from J, with 18 bases between. The CDR3 loop reads CASSLEAEPVGDSPLHF. The CDR3 DNA reads as TGTGCCAGCAGCTTAGAGGCGGAACCTGTGGGTGATTCACCCCTCCACTTT.

Comments on this clone: One base away lies a much larger clone, so this may be a sequencing read error. This sample includes further DNA sequences coding for the same CDR3. The J gene is TRBJ2-5, the V gene TRBV7-2; possibly TRBD2 for D (5 bases). The length of the CDR3 is 12 residues. The ends were cut back, 6 bases at V and 5 bases at J, with 10 bases in the middle. The germline V gene has CDR1 SGHTA and CDR2 FQGNSA. The CDR3 DNA is TGTGCCAGCAGGCCTAGCACGGAGACCCAGTACTTC. This sequence encodes CASRPSTETQYF.

This clone was recorded many times. The genes are TRBV4-1 and TRBJ2-5, with 11 bases lining up with TRBD1. Germline V lookup: CDR1 MGHRA, CDR2 YSYEKL. This CDR3 is built from 15 residues. The trim removed 4 bases at V and 2 bases at J, leaving 3 bases unmatched. DNA for the CDR3: TGCGCCAGCAGCCGGGGACAGGGGGATCAAGAGACCCAGTACTTC. Its translation is CASSRGQGDQETQYF.

Many counts were recorded for this clone. The rearrangement uses TRBV20-1 and TRBJ2-1, with a possible D match to TRBD1 (6 bases). Trimming took 1 base from V and 7 from J, leaving 8 bases between them. CDR1 is DFQATT and CDR2 is SNEGSKA in the germline V gene (reference sequence). This CDR3 has 12 residues. The CDR3 DNA sequence: TGCAGTGCTAGAGGGACAGAAAATGAGCAGTTCTTC. Translated, it gives CSARGTENEQFF.